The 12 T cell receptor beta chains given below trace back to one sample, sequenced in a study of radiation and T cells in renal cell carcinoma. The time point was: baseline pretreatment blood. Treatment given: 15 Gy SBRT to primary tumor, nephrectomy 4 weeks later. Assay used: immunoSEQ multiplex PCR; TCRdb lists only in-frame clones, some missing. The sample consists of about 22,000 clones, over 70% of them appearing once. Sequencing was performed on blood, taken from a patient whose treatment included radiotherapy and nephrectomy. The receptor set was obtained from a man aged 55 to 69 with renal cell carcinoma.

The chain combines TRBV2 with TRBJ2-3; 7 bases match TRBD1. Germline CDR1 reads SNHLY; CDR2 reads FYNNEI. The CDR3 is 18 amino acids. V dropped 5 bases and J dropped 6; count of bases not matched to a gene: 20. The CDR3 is CASSPLEQGLPYWDTQYF. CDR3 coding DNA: TGTGCCAGCAGTCCACTGGAACAGGGGCTACCTTACTGGGATACGCAGTATTTT.

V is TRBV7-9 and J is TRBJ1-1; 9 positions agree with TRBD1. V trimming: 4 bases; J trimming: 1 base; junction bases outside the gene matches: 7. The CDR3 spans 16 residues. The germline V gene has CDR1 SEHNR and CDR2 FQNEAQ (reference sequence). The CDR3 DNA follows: TGTGCCAGCAGCTCCTACAGGGGGCAGGGGAACACTGAAGCTTTCTTT. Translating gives CASSSYRGQGNTEAFF.

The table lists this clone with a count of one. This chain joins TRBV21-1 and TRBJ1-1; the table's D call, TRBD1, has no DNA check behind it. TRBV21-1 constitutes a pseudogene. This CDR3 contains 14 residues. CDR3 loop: CASSTLDRETEAFF. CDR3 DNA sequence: TGTGCCAGCAGCACCTTGGACAGGGAAACTGAAGCTTTCTTT.

The CDR3 region has the DNA TGTGCCATCAGTGAATCCGACAGGGGCGGAAGGGCTTTCTTT. This gives the protein CAISESDRGGRAFF. The gene calls are TRBV10-3 and TRBJ1-1, with 8 bases lining up with TRBD1. The CDR3 runs 14 residues. The germline gives CDR1 ENHRY, CDR2 SYGVKD. Germline trimming cut 3 bases from V and 11 bases from J; bases unmatched to any gene: 11.

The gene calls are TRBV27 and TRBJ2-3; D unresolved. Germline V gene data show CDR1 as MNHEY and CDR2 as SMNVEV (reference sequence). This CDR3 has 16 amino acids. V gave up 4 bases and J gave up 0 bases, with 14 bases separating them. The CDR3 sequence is CASSSGYGVSTDTQYF. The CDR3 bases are TGTGCCAGCAGTTCGGGCTATGGGGTGAGCACAGATACGCAGTATTTT.

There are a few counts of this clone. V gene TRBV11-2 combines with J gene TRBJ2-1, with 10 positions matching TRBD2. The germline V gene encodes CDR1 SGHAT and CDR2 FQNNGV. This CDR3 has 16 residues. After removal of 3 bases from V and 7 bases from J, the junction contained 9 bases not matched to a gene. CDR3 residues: CASSFTAGTSANEQFF. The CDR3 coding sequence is TGTGCCAGCAGCTTCACAGCCGGGACTAGCGCTAATGAGCAGTTCTTC.

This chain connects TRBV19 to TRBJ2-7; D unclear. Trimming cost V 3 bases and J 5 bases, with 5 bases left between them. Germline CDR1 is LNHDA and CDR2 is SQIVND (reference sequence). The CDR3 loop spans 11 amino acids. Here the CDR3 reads CASSIRNEQYF. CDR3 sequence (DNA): TGTGCCAGTAGTATTCGGAACGAGCAGTACTTC. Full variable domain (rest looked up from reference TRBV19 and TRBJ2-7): DGGITQSPKYLFRKEGQNVTLSCEQNLNHDAMYWYRQDPGQGLRLIYYSQIVNDFQKGDIAEGYSVSREKKESFPLTVTSAQKNPTAFYLCASSIRNEQYFGPGTRLTVT.

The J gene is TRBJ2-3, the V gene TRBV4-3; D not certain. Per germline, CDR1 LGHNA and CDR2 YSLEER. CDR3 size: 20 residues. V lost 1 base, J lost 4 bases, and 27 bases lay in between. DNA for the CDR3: TGCGCCAGCAGCCAAGGAATCGTGTACCCCGAACCGGGTGGCCCAGATACGCAGTATTTT. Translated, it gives CASSQGIVYPEPGGPDTQYF.

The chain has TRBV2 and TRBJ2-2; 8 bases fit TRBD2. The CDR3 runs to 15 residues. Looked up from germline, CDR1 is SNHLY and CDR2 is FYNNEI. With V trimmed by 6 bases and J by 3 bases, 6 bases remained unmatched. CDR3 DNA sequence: TGTGCCAGCAGGGGGATAGCGGGACACACCGGGGAGCTGTTTTTT. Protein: CASRGIAGHTGELFF.

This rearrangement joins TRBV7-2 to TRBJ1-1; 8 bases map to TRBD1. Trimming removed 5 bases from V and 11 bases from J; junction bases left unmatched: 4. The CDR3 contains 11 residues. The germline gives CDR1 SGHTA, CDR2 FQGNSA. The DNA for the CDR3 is TGTGCCAGCAGCCCAGGGGGCAGGGCTTTCTTT. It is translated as CASSPGGRAFF. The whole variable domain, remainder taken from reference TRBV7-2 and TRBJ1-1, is GAGVSQSPSNKVTEKGKDVELRCDPISGHTALYWYRQSLGQGLEFLIYFQGNSAPDKSGLPSDRFSAERTGGSVSTLTIQRTQQEDSAVYLCASSPGGRAFFGQGTRLTVV.

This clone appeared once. The CDR3: CASSLRGPSATEAFF. CDR3 DNA: TGCGCCAGCAGCCTGAGGGGCCCCTCGGCCACTGAAGCTTTCTTT. The rearrangement links TRBV5-1 to TRBJ1-1; possibly TRBD1 for D (5 bases). CDR1 and CDR2 from the germline V gene are SGHRS and YFSETQ. This CDR3 has 15 amino acids. Trimming took off 4 bases at V and 4 bases at J, with 17 bases between the two ends.

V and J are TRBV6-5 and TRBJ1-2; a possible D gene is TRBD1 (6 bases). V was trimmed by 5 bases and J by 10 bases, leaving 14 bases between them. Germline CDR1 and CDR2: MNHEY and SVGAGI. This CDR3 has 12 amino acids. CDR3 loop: CASSRDTLLYTF. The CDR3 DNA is TGTGCCAGCAGTCGGGACACTCTGCTCTACACCTTC.